The 29 T cell receptor beta chains below all came from one sample that was sequenced in a study of blood T cells in healthy people across ages. A J-beta primer mix and a sample-barcoded 5' primer were used in a second PCR of roughly 6 to 11 cycles. From the 5' RACE reads, TCRdb called clonotypes with MiXCR, one entry per CDR3 protein. The table has about 1,600,000 distinct CDR3 sequences, 42% seen once; the top ten hold 6.5% to 10%. Material: blood. Every receptor here comes from a woman younger than 30 in good health.

CDR3: CSVLGDRTNTGELFF. Written as DNA, the CDR3 is TGCAGCGTTTTAGGGGACAGGACGAACACCGGGGAGCTGTTTTTT. The rearrangement uses TRBV29-1 and TRBJ2-2; 8 positions match TRBD1. The CDR3 extends over 15 amino acids. In germline, CDR1 is SQVTM, CDR2 ANQGSEA. After removal of 5 bases from V and 0 bases from J, the junction contained 5 bases not matched to a gene.

V is TRBV6-1 and J is TRBJ2-5; perhaps TRBD2 as D (7 bases). The germline V gene encodes CDR1 MNHNS and CDR2 SASEGT. The CDR3 is 19 residues long. V dropped 5 bases and J dropped 5 bases, with 30 bases sitting between them. CDR3 sequence reads: CASSQHPGRGKLEGETQYF. The CDR3 bases are TGTGCCAGCAGTCAACACCCGGGGAGGGGGAAGTTAGAAGGGGAGACCCAGTACTTC.

This clonotype was observed a handful of times. V and J are TRBV7-9 and TRBJ2-5; unclear D gene. The V end lost 1 base, the J end lost 0 bases, and 9 bases lay between the germline ends. This CDR3 is built from 15 residues. Per the germline V gene, CDR1 is SEHNR and CDR2 is FQNEAQ (reference sequence). CDR3 DNA sequence: TGTGCCAGCAGCTTAGGGCTACGGTACCAAGAGACCCAGTACTTC. Translation gives CASSLGLRYQETQYF. Full variable domain (rest looked up from reference TRBV7-9 and TRBJ2-5): DTGVSQNPRHKITKRGQNVTFRCDPISEHNRLYWYRQTLGQGPEFLTYFQNEAQLEKSRLLSDRFSAERPKGSFSTLEIQRTEQGDSAMYLCASSLGLRYQETQYFGPGTRLLVL.

In this sample, this clonotype turned up a few times. This chain uses TRBV7-2 with TRBJ1-5, with D perhaps matching TRBD1 (5 bases). The CDR3 is 16 amino acids. Germline V gives CDR1 SGHTA, CDR2 FQGNSA. Trimming left V 4 bases short and J 4 bases short, with 17 bases between. Here the CDR3 reads CASSSTVGTRNQPQHF. The CDR3 DNA reads as TGTGCCAGCAGCTCGACGGTGGGGACCAGGAATCAGCCCCAGCATTTT. The complete variable domain, with remaining parts taken from reference TRBV7-2 and TRBJ1-5, reads GAGVSQSPSNKVTEKGKDVELRCDPISGHTALYWYRQSLGQGLEFLIYFQGNSAPDKSGLPSDRFSAERTGGSVSTLTIQRTQQEDSAVYLCASSSTVGTRNQPQHFGDGTRLSIL.

In nucleotides, the CDR3 is TGTGCCAGCAGTGAGACGAAGGGGTGGGTCGCTAGCACAGATACGCAGTATTTT. This translates into CASSETKGWVASTDTQYF. The rearrangement uses TRBV27 and TRBJ2-3, with D maybe TRBD1 (5 bases). This CDR3 has 18 amino acids. Trimming removed 5 bases from V and 0 bases from J, with 21 bases in between. Germline V gene sequence: CDR1 MNHEY, CDR2 SMNVEV (reference sequence).

A few counts support this clonotype. The chain carries TRBV27 and TRBJ2-7; D is unresolved. Looked up from germline, CDR1 is MNHEY and CDR2 is SMNVEV (reference sequence). V lost 3 bases and J lost 0, with 6 bases in between. This CDR3 comprises 13 residues. The CDR3 here is CASSFTRSYEQYF. In DNA form, the CDR3 reads TGTGCCAGCAGTTTCACACGCTCCTACGAGCAGTACTTC.

This clonotype was counted between two and nine times. The chain joins TRBV7-2 to TRBJ2-5; no definite D call. The germline CDR1 and CDR2 sequences are SGHTA and FQGNSA. Trimming took 1 base from V and 4 from J, leaving 10 bases between them. The CDR3 contains 14 residues. The CDR3 loop reads CASSLGHASETQYF. In DNA form, the CDR3 reads TGTGCCAGCAGCTTAGGACATGCGTCAGAGACCCAGTACTTC.

This clonotype appeared a single time. The chain uses TRBV15 and TRBJ2-7; 8 bases agree with TRBD2. Germline V CDR1 and CDR2: LNHNV, YYDKDF (reference sequence). V was pared by 9 bases and J by 7 bases, with 8 bases of the junction left unmatched. This CDR3 has 12 amino acids. The CDR3 region has the DNA TGTGCCACTCCCGGGGGGGCAAATGAGCAGTACTTC. It yields the protein CATPGGANEQYF.

The V call is TRBV12-3 or TRBV12-4, the J call TRBJ2-7; D gene unclear. The CDR3 has 13 amino acids. The V gene lost 3 bases and the J gene lost 6 bases, with 12 bases spanning the gap. The CDR3 nucleotides read TGTGCCAGCAGTTTGGCAGGACCACTCGAGCAGTACTTC. Encoded protein: CASSLAGPLEQYF.

The J gene is TRBJ1-4, the V gene TRBV5-6, with D unclear. Germline CDR1 is SGHDT and CDR2 is YYEEEE. The V end lost 1 base, the J end lost 5 bases, and 9 bases lay between the germline ends. The CDR3 is made up of 14 amino acids. CDR3 coding DNA: TGTGCCAGCAGCTTGTTGTCAGCAAATGAAAAACTGTTTTTT. Its protein product is CASSLLSANEKLFF.

The chain links TRBV20-1 to TRBJ1-4; possible D gene TRBD1, 6 bases. Germline values: CDR1 DFQATT, CDR2 SNEGSKA (reference sequence). V shed 6 bases and J shed 8 bases, with 13 bases lying between them. This CDR3 is 12 amino acids long. CDR3 in amino acids: CSADSREEKLFF. The DNA of the CDR3 is TGCAGTGCGGACAGCCGCGAGGAAAAACTGTTTTTT.

In regard to this clonotype: Relative to the germline gene, one junction end is altered; a read error may explain this. This chain connects TRBV12-3 or TRBV12-4 to TRBJ2-3; 7 nucleotides align to TRBD2. This CDR3 comprises 18 residues. The CDR3 nucleotides are TGTGCCAGCACCAAGTACCGAACTAGCGTGCTTAGCACAGATGCGCAGTATTTT. The encoded protein is CASTKYRTSVLSTDAQYF.

V usage is TRBV5-6 and J usage is TRBJ1-5, with D possibly matching TRBD1 (5 bases). Germline loops: CDR1 SGHDT, CDR2 YYEEEE. The CDR3 is 16 residues long. V lost 4 bases and J lost 1, with 15 bases in between. CDR3 region: CASSAWGRVSNQPQHF. As DNA, the CDR3 is TGTGCCAGCAGCGCCTGGGGCAGGGTCAGCAATCAGCCCCAGCATTTT.

V is TRBV4-2 and J is TRBJ1-6; TRBD1 might be the D (5 bases). CDR1 and CDR2 (germline): LGHNA, YNFKEQ. Deletions cut 6 bases from V and 0 bases from J, with 18 bases between. This CDR3 is built from 18 residues. CDR3 protein: CASRLVGGTSSYNSPLHF. The CDR3 DNA sequence: TGTGCCAGCAGACTAGTTGGGGGAACGAGCTCCTATAATTCACCCCTCCACTTT.

The chain recombines TRBV7-8 with TRBJ2-1; 12 bases are a match to TRBD2. The CDR3 covers 17 residues. Trimming removed 1 base from V and 5 bases from J; junction bases left unmatched: 6. CDR1 is SGHVS, CDR2 FQNEAQ, per germline. CDR3 region: CASSLVYLAGGNNEQFF. CDR3 in DNA: TGTGCCAGCAGCTTAGTTTATCTAGCGGGGGGGAACAATGAGCAGTTCTTC. Together with reference TRBV7-8 and TRBJ2-1, the CDR3 gives the full variable domain: GAGVSQSPRYKVAKRGQDVALRCDPISGHVSLFWYQQALGQGPEFLTYFQNEAQLDKSGLPSDRFFAERPEGSVSTLKIQRTQQEDSAVYLCASSLVYLAGGNNEQFFGPGTRLTVL.

This clonotype occurred a few times. The V gene is TRBV5-5, the J gene TRBJ1-5, with D maybe TRBD1 (6 bases). The CDR3 is 15 amino acids. Trimming stripped 0 bases from V and 6 bases from J, with 13 bases between. Germline values: CDR1 SGHKS, CDR2 YYEKEE (reference sequence). Here the CDR3 DNA reads TGTGCCAGCAGCTTGGCACAGGGCATGGGTCAGCCCCAGCATTTT. Protein product: CASSLAQGMGQPQHF.

The chain links TRBV20-1 to TRBJ2-7; a weak D match, TRBD1 (6 bases). Trimming pared 5 bases from V and 0 bases from J, leaving 14 bases between. The CDR3 extends over 14 amino acids. Germline V gene lookup returns CDR1 DFQATT and CDR2 SNEGSKA (reference sequence). CDR3 DNA: TGCAGTGCTCAAACGACAGGAACCTCCTACGAGCAGTACTTC. It codes for CSAQTTGTSYEQYF.

J is TRBJ1-2 and V is TRBV20-1; TRBD1 might be the D (6 bases). The germline V and J ends were trimmed by 3 bases and 4 bases, with 15 bases remaining between them. The CDR3 contains 14 residues. The germline V gene encodes CDR1 DFQATT and CDR2 SNEGSKA (reference sequence). CDR3 DNA sequence: TGCAGTGCTAGGATGGCAGGGGAGGCCTATGGCTACACCTTC. This encodes CSARMAGEAYGYTF.

The chain has TRBV7-9 and TRBJ2-1, with TRBD2 as a possible D gene (5 bases). The DNA end favors TRBJ2-7, so the J call may be wrong. Germline loops: CDR1 SEHNR, CDR2 FQNEAQ (reference sequence). The CDR3 is 14 residues long. CDR3 bases: TGTGCCATCGACCCCGCGGGCACCTACAATGAGCAGTACTTC. Its protein is CAIDPAGTYNEQYF.

This clonotype turned up a few times. The chain uses TRBV6-1 and TRBJ2-3; 9 positions match TRBD1. V gave up 3 bases and J gave up 4 bases; unmatched junction bases: 8. The CDR3 is made up of 16 amino acids. Germline V CDR1 and CDR2: MNHNS, SASEGT. CDR3: CASSDWDREWADTQYF. CDR3 DNA: TGTGCCAGCAGTGACTGGGACAGGGAGTGGGCAGATACGCAGTATTTT.

The gene calls are TRBV10-3 and TRBJ2-5; the match to TRBD1 covers 7 bases. Per germline, CDR1 ENHRY and CDR2 SYGVKD. V lost 6 bases, J lost 2 bases, and 0 bases stayed unmatched. This CDR3 region has 12 residues. In nucleotides, the CDR3 is TGTGCCATCAGCAGGGGGCAAGAGACCCAGTACTTC. Translation gives CAISRGQETQYF.

The CDR3 loop is CASSQELAGGTYNEQFF. The CDR3 DNA follows: TGTGCCAGCAGCCAAGAACTAGCGGGGGGGACATACAATGAGCAGTTCTTC. This rearrangement joins TRBV4-2 to TRBJ2-1; 13 positions agree with TRBD2. This CDR3 is built from 17 residues. With 0 bases clipped from V and 4 bases from J, the junction kept 3 bases outside the gene matches. The germline CDR1 and CDR2 sequences are LGHNA and YNFKEQ.

Only a few counts were recorded for this clonotype. The V call is TRBV6-6, the J call TRBJ2-4; tentatively, D is TRBD2 (5 bases). V was clipped by 0 bases and J by 0 bases, with 9 bases between them. The CDR3 sequence is 16 residues long. Per the germline V gene, CDR1 is MNHNY and CDR2 is SVGAGI (reference sequence). The CDR3 region is CASSYSGALAKNIQYF. The CDR3 DNA reads TGTGCCAGCAGTTACTCGGGAGCTCTAGCCAAAAACATTCAGTACTTC.

This chain joins TRBV18 and TRBJ2-5, with D possibly matching TRBD1 (6 bases). Germline V CDR1 and CDR2: KGHSH, LQKENI. This CDR3 spans 13 amino acids. Trimming cost V 2 bases and J 5 bases, with 9 bases left between them. The CDR3 coding sequence is TGTGCCAGCTCACCAGATCAGGGGGAGACCCAGTACTTC. Amino acids: CASSPDQGETQYF.

V is TRBV24-1 and J is TRBJ2-1; 9 nucleotides align to TRBD2. CDR1 is KGHDR and CDR2 is SFDVKD in the germline V gene. J lost 13 bases, V lost 4 bases, and 10 bases had no gene match. CDR3 length: 14 residues. CDR3 sequence (DNA): TGTGCCACCAGTGACAAGACTAGCGGAGAGACCCAGTTCTTC. Protein product: CATSDKTSGETQFF.

This clonotype was seen more than once but under ten times. The chain joins TRBV5-1 to TRBJ2-7; D not certain. V lost 1 base and J lost 1, with 15 bases in between. The CDR3 is made up of 16 amino acids. Germline lookup yields CDR1 SGHRS and CDR2 YFSETQ. CDR3 coding DNA: TGCGCCAGCAGCTTGCGTTCGGGCTTTGAATCCTACGAGCAGTACTTC. Its protein product is CASSLRSGFESYEQYF.

The V gene is TRBV7-9, the J gene TRBJ2-4; D unclear. The J call may not be correct, given that the DNA end is closer to TRBJ2-5. CDR1 SEHNR and CDR2 FQNEAQ come from the germline V gene (reference sequence). This CDR3 has 12 amino acids. CDR3 in amino acids: CASSLDFGTQYF. Here the CDR3 DNA reads TGTGCCAGCAGCTTAGATTTTGGGACCCAGTACTTC.

The rearrangement uses TRBV30 and TRBJ2-2; maybe TRBD1 (5 bases). Germline CDR1 and CDR2: GTSNPN and SVGIG (reference sequence). The CDR3 covers 14 residues. Trimming removed 4 bases at V and 2 bases at J, with 11 bases between. The CDR3: CAWTVGQNTGELFF. CDR3 nucleotide sequence: TGTGCCTGGACCGTCGGACAAAACACCGGGGAGCTGTTTTTT. The full variable domain, its missing parts supplied by reference TRBV30 and TRBJ2-2, is SQTIHQWPATLVQPVGSPLSLECTVEGTSNPNLYWYRQAAGRGLQLLFYSVGIGQISSEVPQNLSASRPQDRQFILSSKKLLLSDSGFYLCAWTVGQNTGELFFGEGSRLTVL.

This clonotype appeared many times. The chain employs TRBV29-1 and TRBJ1-2; possible D gene TRBD1, 5 bases. The CDR3 runs to 17 residues. The ends were cut back, 1 base at V and 6 bases at J, with 24 bases in the middle. Germline V CDR1 and CDR2: SQVTM, ANQGSEA. CDR3 nucleotides: TGCAGCGTTGAAGTCGGGCCGTGGGGCAGGGTAGTTGATGGCTACACCTTC. It translates to CSVEVGPWGRVVDGYTF. Using reference TRBV29-1 and TRBJ1-2 for the parts outside the CDR3, the full variable domain is SAVISQKPSRDICQRGTSLTIQCQVDSQVTMMFWYRQQPGQSLTLIATANQGSEATYESGFVIDKFPISRPNLTFSTLTVSNMSPEDSSIYLCSVEVGPWGRVVDGYTFGSGTRLTVV.